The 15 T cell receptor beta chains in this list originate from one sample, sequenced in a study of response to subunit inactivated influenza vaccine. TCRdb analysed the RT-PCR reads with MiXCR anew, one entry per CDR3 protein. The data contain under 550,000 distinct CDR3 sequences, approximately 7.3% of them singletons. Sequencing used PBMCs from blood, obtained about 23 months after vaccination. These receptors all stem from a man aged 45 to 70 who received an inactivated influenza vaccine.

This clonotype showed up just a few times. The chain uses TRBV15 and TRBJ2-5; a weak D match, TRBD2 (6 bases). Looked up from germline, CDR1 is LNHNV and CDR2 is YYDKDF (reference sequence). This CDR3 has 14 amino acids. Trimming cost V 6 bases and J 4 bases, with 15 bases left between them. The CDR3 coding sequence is TGTGCCACCAGACGGGACTTTCATGGAGAGACCCAGTACTTC. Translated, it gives CATRRDFHGETQYF.

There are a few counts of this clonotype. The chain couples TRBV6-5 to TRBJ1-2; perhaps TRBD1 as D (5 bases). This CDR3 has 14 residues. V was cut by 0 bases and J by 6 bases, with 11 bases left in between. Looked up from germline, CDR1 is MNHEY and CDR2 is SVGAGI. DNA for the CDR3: TGTGCCAGCAGTTACTCAGGGGTAACTGATGGCTACACCTTC. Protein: CASSYSGVTDGYTF.

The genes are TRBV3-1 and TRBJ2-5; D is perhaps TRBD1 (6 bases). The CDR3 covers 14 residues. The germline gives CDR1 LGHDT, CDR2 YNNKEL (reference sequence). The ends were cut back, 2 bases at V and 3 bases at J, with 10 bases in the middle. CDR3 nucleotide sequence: TGTGCCAGCAGCCAAATACAGGGTAAAGAGACCCAGTACTTC. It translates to CASSQIQGKETQYF.

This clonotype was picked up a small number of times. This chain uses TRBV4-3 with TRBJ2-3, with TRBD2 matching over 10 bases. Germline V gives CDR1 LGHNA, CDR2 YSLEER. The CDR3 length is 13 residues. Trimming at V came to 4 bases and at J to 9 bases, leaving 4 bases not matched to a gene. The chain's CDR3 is CASSPRGLATQYF. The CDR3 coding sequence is TGCGCCAGCAGCCCCAGGGGACTAGCGACGCAGTATTTT.

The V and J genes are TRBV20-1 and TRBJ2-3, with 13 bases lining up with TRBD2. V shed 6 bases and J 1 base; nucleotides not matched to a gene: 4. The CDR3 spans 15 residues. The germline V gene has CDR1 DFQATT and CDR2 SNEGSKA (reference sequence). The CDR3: CSAPTSGRGTDTQYF. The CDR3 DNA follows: TGCAGTGCCCCCACTAGCGGGAGGGGCACAGATACGCAGTATTTT.

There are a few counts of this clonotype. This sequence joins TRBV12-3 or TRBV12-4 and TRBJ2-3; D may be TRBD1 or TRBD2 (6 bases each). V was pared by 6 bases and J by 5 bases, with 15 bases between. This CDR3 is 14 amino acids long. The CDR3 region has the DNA TGTGCCAGCAGCCGGGGGCTCCGGGGAGATACGCAGTATTTT. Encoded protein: CASSRGLRGDTQYF.

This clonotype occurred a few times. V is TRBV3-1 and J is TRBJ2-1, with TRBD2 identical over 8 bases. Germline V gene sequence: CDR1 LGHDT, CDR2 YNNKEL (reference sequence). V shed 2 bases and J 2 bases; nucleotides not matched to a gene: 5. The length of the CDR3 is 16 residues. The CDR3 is CASSQRTSGTYNEQFF. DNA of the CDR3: TGTGCCAGCAGCCAACGAACTAGCGGCACCTACAATGAGCAGTTCTTC.

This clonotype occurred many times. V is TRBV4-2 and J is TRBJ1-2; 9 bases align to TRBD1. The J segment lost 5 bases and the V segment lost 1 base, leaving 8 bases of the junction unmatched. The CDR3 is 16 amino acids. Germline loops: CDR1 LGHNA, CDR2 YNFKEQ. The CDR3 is CASSQVTDRGWYGYTF. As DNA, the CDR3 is TGTGCCAGCAGCCAAGTGACTGACAGGGGGTGGTATGGCTACACCTTC.

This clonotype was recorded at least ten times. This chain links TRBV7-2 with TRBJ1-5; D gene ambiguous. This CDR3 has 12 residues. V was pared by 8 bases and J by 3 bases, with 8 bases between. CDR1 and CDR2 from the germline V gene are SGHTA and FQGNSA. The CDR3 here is CASADPNQPQHF. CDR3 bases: TGTGCCAGCGCTGACCCCAATCAGCCCCAGCATTTT.

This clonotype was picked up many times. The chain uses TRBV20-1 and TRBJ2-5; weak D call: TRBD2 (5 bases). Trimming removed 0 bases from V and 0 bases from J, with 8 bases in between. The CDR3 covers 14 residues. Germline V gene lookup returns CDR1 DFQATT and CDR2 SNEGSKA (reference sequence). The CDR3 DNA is TGCAGTGCTAGAGACGGGGATAACCAAGAGACCCAGTACTTC. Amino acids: CSARDGDNQETQYF.

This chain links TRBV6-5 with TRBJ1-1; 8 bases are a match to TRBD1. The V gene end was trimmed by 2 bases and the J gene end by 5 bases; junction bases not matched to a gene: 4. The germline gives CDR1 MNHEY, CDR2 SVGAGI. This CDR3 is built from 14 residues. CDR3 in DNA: TGTGCCAGCAGTTACAACAGGGGGGGAACTGAAGCTTTCTTT. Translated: CASSYNRGGTEAFF.

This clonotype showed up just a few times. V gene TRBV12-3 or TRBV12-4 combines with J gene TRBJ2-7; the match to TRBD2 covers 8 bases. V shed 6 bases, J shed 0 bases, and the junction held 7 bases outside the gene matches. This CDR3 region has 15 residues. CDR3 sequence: CASSRGGGSSYEQYF. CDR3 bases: TGTGCCAGCAGCCGGGGGGGCGGCAGCTCCTACGAGCAGTACTTC.

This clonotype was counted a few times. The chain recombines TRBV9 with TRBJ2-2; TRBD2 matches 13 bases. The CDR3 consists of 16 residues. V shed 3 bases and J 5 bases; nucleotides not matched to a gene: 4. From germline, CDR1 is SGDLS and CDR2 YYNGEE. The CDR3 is CASSASGLAGTGELFF. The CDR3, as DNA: TGTGCCAGCAGCGCATCGGGACTAGCGGGGACCGGGGAGCTGTTTTTT. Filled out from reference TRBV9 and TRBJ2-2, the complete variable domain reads DSGVTQTPKHLITATGQRVTLRCSPRSGDLSVYWYQQSLDQGLQFLIQYYNGEERAKGNILERFSAQQFPDLHSELNLSSLELGDSALYFCASSASGLAGTGELFFGEGSRLTVL.

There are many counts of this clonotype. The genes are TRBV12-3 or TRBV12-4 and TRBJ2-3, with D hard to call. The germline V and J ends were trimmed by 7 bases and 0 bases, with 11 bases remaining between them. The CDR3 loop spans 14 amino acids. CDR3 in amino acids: CASTWQASTDTQYF. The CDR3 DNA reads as TGTGCCAGCACTTGGCAGGCGAGCACAGATACGCAGTATTTT.

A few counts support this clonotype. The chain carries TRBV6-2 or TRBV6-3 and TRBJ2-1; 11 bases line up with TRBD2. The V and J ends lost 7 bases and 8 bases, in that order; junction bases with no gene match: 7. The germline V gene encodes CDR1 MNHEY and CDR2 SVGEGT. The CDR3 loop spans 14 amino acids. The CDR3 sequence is CASIETSGTDEQFF. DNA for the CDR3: TGTGCCAGCATCGAGACTAGCGGGACCGATGAGCAGTTCTTC.